This T cell receptor beta chain was found in a study of T-cell reconstitution after alpha-beta-depleted transplantation in children. Study results and caveats: Reportedly, only several hundred clones from non-depleted graft cells drove alpha-beta T-cell counts at about two months. Newly generated T cells supplied most T-cell counts and diversity one year post-transplant.

The TCRbeta library was prepared with unique molecular identifiers. TCRdb re-analysed the PCR reads in MiXCR, keeping a single row per CDR3 protein. Seen here are 540,000 or so distinct CDR3 sequences, 23% observed once, and the top ten hold approximately 14%. This clonotype was picked up many times. Its antigen is unidentified. With 0 bases removed from V and 7 bases from J, the gap between germline ends came to 11 bases. The CDR3 length is 14 residues. Germline V gene sequence: CDR1 SGHTA, CDR2 FQGNSA. The receptor was isolated from a boy less than two years old who had a stem cell transplant for acute myeloid leukemia, so the T cells may come from the graft donor. The V gene is TRBV7-2, the J gene TRBJ2-3; no definite D call. The sample here was PBMCs, mostly from graft donor cells, taken 360 days after TCRalphabeta/CD19-depleted stem cell transplant. As DNA, the CDR3 is TGTGCCAGCAGCTTAGCGGGGATCCAGAATACGCAGTATTTT. The encoded protein is CASSLAGIQNTQYF.